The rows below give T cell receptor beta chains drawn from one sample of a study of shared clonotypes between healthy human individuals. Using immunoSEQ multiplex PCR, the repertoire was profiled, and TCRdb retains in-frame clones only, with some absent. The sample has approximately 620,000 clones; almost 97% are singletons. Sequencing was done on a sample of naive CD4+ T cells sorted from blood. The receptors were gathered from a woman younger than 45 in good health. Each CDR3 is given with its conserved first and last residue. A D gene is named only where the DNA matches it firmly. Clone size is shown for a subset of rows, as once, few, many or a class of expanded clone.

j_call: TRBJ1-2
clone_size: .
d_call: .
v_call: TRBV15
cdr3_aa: CATSRVIGSGGRDGYTF
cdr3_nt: TGTGCCACCAGCAGAGTCATTGGGTCGGGCGGGAGAGATGGCTACACCTTC

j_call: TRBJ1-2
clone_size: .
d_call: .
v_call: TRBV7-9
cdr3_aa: CASSLSAGGQWGYTF
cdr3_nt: TGTGCCAGCAGCTTATCGGCAGGAGGCCAGTGGGGCTACACCTTC

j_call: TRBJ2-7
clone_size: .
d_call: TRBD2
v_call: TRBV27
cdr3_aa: CASTSLAGDSYEQYF
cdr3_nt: TGTGCCAGCACCTCCCTGGCGGGGGACTCCTACGAGCAGTACTTC

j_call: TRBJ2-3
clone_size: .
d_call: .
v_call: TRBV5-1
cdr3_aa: CASSLAVPDTQYF
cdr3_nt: TGCGCCAGCAGCTTGGCCGTGCCAGATACGCAGTATTTT

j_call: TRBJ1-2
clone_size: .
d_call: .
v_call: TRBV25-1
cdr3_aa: CASSATEHYGYTF
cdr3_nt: TGTGCCAGCAGTGCCACCGAGCACTATGGCTACACCTTC

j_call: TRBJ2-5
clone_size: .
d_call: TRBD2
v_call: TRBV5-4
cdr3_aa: CASSYGLAEGEETQYF
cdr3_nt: TGTGCCAGCAGCTACGGACTAGCGGAGGGGGAAGAGACCCAGTACTTC

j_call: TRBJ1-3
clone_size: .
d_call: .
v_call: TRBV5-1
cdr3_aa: CASSRDLGNTIYF
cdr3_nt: TGCGCCAGCAGCCGGGACCTGGGGAACACCATATATTTT

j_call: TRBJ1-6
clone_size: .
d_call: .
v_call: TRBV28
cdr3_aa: CASSEGQQNSPLHF
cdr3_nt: TGTGCCAGCAGCGAAGGGCAGCAGAATTCACCCCTCCACTTT

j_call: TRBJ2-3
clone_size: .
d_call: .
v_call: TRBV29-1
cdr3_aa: CSVRDLTNTDTQYF
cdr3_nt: TGCAGCGTCCGGGACCTCACGAACACAGATACGCAGTATTTT

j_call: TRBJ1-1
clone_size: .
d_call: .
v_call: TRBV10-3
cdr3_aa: CAIRGLTNTEAFF
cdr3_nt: TGTGCCATCAGGGGGTTGACGAACACTGAAGCTTTCTTT

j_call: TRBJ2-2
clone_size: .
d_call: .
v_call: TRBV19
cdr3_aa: CASSTQATNTGELFF
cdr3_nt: TGTGCCAGTAGTACTCAGGCGACGAACACCGGGGAGCTGTTTTTT

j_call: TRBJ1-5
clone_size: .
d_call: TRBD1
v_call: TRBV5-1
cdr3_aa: CASSPGQGDQPQHF
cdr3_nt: TGCGCCAGCAGCCCCGGACAGGGGGATCAGCCCCAGCATTTT

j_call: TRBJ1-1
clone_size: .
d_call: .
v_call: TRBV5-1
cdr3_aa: CASSPPLHTEAFF
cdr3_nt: TGCGCCAGCAGCCCCCCCTTGCACACTGAAGCTTTCTTT

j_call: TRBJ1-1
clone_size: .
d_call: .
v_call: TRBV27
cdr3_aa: CASGQQPIPNAEAFF
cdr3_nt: TGTGCCAGCGGTCAGCAACCCATACCCAACGCTGAAGCTTTCTTT

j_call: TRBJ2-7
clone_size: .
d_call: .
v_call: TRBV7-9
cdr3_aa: CASSLTGTYEQYF
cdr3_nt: TGTGCCAGCAGCTTGACGGGAACCTACGAGCAGTACTTC

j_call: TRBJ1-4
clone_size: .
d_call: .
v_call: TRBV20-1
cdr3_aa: CSARGGEKLFF
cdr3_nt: TGCAGTGCTAGGGGGGGTGAAAAACTGTTTTTT

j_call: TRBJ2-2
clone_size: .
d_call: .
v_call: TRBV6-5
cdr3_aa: CASSYPGGTGELFF
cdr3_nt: TGTGCCAGCAGTTACCCCGGTGGCACCGGGGAGCTGTTTTTT

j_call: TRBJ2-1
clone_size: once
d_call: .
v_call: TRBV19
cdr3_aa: CASSIARGAAEQFF
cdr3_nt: TGTGCCAGTAGTATAGCCCGGGGGGCGGCTGAGCAGTTCTTC

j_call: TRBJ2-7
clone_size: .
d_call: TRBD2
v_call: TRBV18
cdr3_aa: CASSPPGLAGGQYF
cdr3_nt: TGTGCCAGCTCACCACCGGGACTAGCGGGAGGGCAGTACTTC

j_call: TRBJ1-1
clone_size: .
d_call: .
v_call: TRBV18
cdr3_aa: CASSPKDTLLEAFF
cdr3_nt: TGTGCCAGCTCACCGAAGGACACCTTACTTGAAGCTTTCTTT

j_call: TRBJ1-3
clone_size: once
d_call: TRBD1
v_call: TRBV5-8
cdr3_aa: CASSLEVGTGDIYSGNTIYF
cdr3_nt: TGTGCCAGCAGCTTGGAGGTTGGGACAGGCGATATCTACTCTGGAAACACCATATATTTT

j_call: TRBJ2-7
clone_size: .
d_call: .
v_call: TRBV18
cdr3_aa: CASSPKSGPYEQYF
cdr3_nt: TGTGCCAGCTCCCCAAAATCGGGCCCTTACGAGCAGTACTTC

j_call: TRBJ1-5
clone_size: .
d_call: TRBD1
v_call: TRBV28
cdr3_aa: CASRAGTVNQPQHF
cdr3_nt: TGTGCCAGCAGGGCGGGGACAGTAAATCAGCCCCAGCATTTT

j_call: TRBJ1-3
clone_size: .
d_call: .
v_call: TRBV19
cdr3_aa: CASSIVAMSLSGNTIYF
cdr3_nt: TGTGCCAGTAGTATAGTCGCGATGAGCCTCTCTGGAAACACCATATATTTT

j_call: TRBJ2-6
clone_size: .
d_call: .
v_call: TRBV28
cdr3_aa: CASSLGGLGANVLTF
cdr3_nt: TGTGCCAGCAGTTTAGGAGGGCTTGGGGCCAACGTCCTGACTTTC

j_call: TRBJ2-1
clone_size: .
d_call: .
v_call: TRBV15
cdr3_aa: CATSREYGPTQQFF
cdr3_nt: TGTGCCACCAGCAGAGAATACGGGCCTACCCAACAGTTCTTC

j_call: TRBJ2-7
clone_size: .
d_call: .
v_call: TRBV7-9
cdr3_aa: CASSLAATYEQYF
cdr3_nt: TGTGCCAGCAGCTTAGCCGCAACCTACGAGCAGTACTTC